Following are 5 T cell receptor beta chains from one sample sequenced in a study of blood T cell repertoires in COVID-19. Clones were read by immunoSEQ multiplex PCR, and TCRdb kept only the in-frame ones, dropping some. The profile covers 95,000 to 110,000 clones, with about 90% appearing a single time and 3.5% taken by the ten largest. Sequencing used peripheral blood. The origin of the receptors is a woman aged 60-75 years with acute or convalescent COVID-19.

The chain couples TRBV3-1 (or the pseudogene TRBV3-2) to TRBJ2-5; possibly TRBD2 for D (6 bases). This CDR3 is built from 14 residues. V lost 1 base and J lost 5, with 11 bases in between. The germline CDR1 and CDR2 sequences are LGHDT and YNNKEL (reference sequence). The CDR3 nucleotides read TGTGCCAGCAGCCAAGCGGGGGTGGGGGAGACCCAGTACTTC. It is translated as CASSQAGVGETQYF.

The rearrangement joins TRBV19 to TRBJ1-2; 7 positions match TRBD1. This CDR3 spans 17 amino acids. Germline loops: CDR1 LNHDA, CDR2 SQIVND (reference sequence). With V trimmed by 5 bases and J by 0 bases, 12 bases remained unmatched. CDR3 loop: CASSPGPRGSANYGYTF. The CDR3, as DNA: TGTGCCAGTAGTCCGGGGCCCAGGGGGTCAGCTAACTATGGCTACACCTTC. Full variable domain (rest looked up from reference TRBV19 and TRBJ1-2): DGGITQSPKYLFRKEGQNVTLSCEQNLNHDAMYWYRQDPGQGLRLIYYSQIVNDFQKGDIAEGYSVSREKKESFPLTVTSAQKNPTAFYLCASSPGPRGSANYGYTFGSGTRLTVV.

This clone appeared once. The CDR3 here is CASSSRRGQYF. The CDR3 nucleotides are TGTGCCAGCAGCTCCCGAAGAGGGCAGTACTTC. This sequence joins TRBV7-3 and TRBJ2-7; D is undetermined. Per the germline V gene, CDR1 is SGHTA and CDR2 is FQGTGA. The CDR3 runs 11 residues. V shed 4 bases and J shed 9 bases, with 10 bases lying between them.

CDR3 in DNA: TGTGCCAGCAGTTTACGGGGGAGGGGGGAAGAGACCCAGTACTTC. This codes for CASSLRGRGEETQYF. The gene calls are TRBV28 and TRBJ2-5; D is possibly TRBD2 (7 bases). Trimming took off 2 bases at V and 3 bases at J, with 13 bases between the two ends. Germline values: CDR1 MDHEN, CDR2 SYDVKM. The CDR3 contains 15 residues.

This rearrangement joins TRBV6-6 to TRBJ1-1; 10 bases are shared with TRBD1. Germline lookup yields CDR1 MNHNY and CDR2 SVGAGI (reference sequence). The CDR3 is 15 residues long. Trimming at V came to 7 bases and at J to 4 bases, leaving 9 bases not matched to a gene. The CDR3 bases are TGTGCCAGCACTCGACCGGGACAGGGGTTCACTGAAGCTTTCTTT. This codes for CASTRPGQGFTEAFF.